This T cell receptor beta chain derives from a study of cytomegalovirus exposure and HLA in healthy donors. This CDR3 comprises 15 residues. Germline-derived CDR1 and CDR2 are ENHRY and SYGVKD. With 0 bases removed from V and 5 bases from J, the gap between germline ends came to 13 bases. The study ran its PCR with 60 Vbeta and 13 Jbeta primers. Repertoires were generated with immunoSEQ multiplex PCR, while TCRdb's copy carries only in-frame clones and drops some. The table includes around 180,000 clones, 70% to 90% detected once. The specimen sequenced was PBMCs. This clonotype was sampled from a male donor in good health and CMV-seronegative. The chain combines TRBV10-3 with TRBJ1-2; D gene unclear. The CDR3 coding sequence is TGTGCCATCAGTGAGTCGACACTCCGGGGTTATGGCTACACCTTC. Its protein product is CAISESTLRGYGYTF.